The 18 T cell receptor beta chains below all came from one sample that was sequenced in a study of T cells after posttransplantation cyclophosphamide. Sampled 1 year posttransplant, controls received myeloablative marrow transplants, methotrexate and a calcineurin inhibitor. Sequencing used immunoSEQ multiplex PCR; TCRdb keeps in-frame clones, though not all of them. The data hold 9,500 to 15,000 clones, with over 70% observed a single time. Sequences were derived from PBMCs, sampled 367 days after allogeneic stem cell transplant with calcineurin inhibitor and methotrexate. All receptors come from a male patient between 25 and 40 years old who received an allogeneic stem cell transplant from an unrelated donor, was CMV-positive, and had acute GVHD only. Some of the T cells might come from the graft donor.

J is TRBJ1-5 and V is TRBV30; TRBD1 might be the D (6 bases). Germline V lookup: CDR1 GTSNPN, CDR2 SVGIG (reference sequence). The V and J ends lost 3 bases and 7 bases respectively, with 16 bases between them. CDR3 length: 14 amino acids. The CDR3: CAWSPRTDNQPQHF. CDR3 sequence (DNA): TGTGCCTGGAGCCCTAGGACAGACAACCAGCCCCAGCATTTT.

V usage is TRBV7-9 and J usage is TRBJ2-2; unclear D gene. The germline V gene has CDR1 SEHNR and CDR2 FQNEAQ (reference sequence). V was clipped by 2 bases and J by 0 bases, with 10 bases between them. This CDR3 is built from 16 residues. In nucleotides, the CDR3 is TGTGCCAGCAGCTTATCGCCGGTAGCGAACACCGGGGAGCTGTTTTTT. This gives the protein CASSLSPVANTGELFF.

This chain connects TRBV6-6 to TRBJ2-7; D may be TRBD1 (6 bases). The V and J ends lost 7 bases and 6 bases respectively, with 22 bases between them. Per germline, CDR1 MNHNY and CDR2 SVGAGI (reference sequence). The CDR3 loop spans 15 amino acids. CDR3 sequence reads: CASTPGVNQPFEQYF. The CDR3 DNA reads TGTGCCAGCACTCCAGGGGTAAATCAGCCCTTCGAGCAGTACTTC.

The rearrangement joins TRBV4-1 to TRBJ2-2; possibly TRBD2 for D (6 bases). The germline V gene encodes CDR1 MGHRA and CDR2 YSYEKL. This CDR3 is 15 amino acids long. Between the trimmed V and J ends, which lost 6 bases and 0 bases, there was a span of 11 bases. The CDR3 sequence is CASRVAEANTGELFF. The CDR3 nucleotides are TGCGCCAGCAGAGTAGCGGAAGCGAACACCGGGGAGCTGTTTTTT.

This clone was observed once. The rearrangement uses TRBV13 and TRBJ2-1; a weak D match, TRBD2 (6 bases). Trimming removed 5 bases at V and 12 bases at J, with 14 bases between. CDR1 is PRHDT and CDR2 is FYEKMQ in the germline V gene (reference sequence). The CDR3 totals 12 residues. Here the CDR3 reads CASSPIVGGQFF. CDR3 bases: TGTGCCAGCAGCCCCATCGTGGGGGGGCAGTTCTTC.

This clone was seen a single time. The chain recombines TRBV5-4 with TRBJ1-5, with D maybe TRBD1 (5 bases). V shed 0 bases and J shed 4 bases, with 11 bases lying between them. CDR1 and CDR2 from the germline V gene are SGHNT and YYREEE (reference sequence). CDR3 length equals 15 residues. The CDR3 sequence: CASSLDQGKNQPQHF. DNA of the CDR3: TGTGCCAGCAGCTTGGACCAGGGCAAGAATCAGCCCCAGCATTTT. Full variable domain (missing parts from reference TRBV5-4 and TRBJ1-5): ETGVTQSPTHLIKTRGQQVTLRCSSQSGHNTVSWYQQALGQGPQFIFQYYREEENGRGNFPPRFSGLQFPNYSSELNVNALELDDSALYLCASSLDQGKNQPQHFGDGTRLSIL.

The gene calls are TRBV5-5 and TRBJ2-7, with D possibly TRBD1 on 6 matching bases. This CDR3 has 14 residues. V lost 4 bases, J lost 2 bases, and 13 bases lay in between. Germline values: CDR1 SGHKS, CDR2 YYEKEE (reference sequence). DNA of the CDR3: TGTGCCAGCAGCAAGACAGGAAATACCTACGAGCAGTACTTC. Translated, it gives CASSKTGNTYEQYF.

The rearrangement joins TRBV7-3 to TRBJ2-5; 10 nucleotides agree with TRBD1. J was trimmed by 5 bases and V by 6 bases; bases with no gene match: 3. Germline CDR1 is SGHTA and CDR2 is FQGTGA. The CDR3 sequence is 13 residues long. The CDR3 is CASSDRGRETQYF. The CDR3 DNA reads TGTGCCAGCAGTGACAGGGGGCGGGAGACCCAGTACTTC.

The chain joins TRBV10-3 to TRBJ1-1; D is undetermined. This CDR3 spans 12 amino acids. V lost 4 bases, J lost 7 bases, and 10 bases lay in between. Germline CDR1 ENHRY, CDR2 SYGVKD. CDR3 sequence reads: CAISGQAVEAFF. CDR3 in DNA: TGTGCCATCAGTGGCCAGGCAGTTGAAGCTTTCTTT.

This CDR3 is CASTGQGAINYGYTF. CDR3 DNA sequence: TGTGCCAGTACCGGACAGGGGGCTATTAACTATGGCTACACCTTC. The V and J genes are TRBV19 and TRBJ1-2, with TRBD1 identical over 11 bases. The CDR3 totals 15 residues. Trimming at V came to 7 bases and at J to 1 base, leaving 5 bases not matched to a gene. Germline values: CDR1 LNHDA, CDR2 SQIVND (reference sequence).

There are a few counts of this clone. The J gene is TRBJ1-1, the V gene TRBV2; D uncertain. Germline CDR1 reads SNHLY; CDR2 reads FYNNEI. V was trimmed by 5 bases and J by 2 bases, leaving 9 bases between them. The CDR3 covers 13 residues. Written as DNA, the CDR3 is TGTGCCAGCAGTCAACAGCCTAACACTGAAGCTTTCTTT. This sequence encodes CASSQQPNTEAFF.

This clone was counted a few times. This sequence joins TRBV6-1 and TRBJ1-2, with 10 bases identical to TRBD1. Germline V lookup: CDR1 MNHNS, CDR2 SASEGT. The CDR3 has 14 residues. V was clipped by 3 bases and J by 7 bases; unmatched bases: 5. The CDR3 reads CASSEMRTGGGYTF. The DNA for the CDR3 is TGTGCCAGCAGTGAGATGCGGACAGGGGGTGGCTACACCTTC.

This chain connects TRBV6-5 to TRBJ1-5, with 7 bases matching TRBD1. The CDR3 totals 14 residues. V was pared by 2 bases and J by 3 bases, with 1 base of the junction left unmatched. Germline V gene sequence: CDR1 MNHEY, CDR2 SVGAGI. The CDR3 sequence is CASSYTGDNQPQHF. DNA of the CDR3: TGTGCCAGCAGTTACACAGGGGACAATCAGCCCCAGCATTTT.

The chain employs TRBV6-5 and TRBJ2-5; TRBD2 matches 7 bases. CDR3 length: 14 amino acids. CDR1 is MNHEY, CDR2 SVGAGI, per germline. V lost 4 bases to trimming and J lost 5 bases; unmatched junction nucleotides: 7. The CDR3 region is CASSSTVGRETQYF. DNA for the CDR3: TGTGCCAGCAGTTCCACAGTCGGGAGGGAGACCCAGTACTTC.

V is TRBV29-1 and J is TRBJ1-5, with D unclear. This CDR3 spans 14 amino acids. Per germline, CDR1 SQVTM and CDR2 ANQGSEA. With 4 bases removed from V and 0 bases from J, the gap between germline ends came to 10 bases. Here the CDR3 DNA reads TGCAGCGTTGCGTCCGGTCATAGCAATCAGCCCCAGCATTTT. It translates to CSVASGHSNQPQHF.

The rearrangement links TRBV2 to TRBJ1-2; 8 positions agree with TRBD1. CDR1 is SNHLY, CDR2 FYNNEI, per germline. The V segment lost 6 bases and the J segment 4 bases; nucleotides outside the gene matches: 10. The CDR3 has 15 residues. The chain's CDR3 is CASRGVRGTGYGYTF. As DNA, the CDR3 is TGTGCCAGCAGGGGGGTCCGCGGGACAGGCTATGGCTACACCTTC.

CDR3 nucleotides: TGTGCCAGCAGGGAGGGACAGGGAAACACTGAAGCTTTCTTT. Translated, it gives CASREGQGNTEAFF. The rearrangement links TRBV6-1 to TRBJ1-1; 9 bases fit TRBD1. The CDR3 runs to 14 residues. The germline CDR1 and CDR2 sequences are MNHNS and SASEGT. The V segment lost 6 bases and the J segment 2 bases; nucleotides outside the gene matches: 4.

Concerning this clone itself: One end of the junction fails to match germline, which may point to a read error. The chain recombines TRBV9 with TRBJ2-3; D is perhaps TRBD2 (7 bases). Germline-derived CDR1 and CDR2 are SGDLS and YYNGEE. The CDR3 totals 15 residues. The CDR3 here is CASSPGGGSGESGDF. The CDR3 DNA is TGTGCCAGCAGCCCGGGGGGCGGCTCGGGGGAATCGGGGGATTTT.